These 22 T cell receptor beta chains came from one sample sequenced in a study of CD8+CD57+ T cells in acquired aplastic anemia. Patients selected for sequencing had displayed CD8+CD57+ cell expansion by flow cytometry. It was genomic DNA that served as the template for profiling TCR beta VDJ and CDR3. Via MiXCR, TCRdb re-called the reads, giving one row per CDR3 protein. The sample includes around 180,000 distinct CDR3 sequences, over 40% seen only once; the top ten take about 2%. Sequencing input: sorted CD4+, CD8+, or CD8+CD57+ T cells (not recorded which) from PBMCs. The receptor source for this set is a human donor with aplastic anemia.

This clonotype was counted a few times. The chain is built from TRBV3-1 and TRBJ1-1, with D unclear. V lost 1 base to trimming and J lost 5 bases, with 17 bases between them. Germline-derived CDR1 and CDR2 are LGHDT and YNNKEL (reference sequence). The CDR3 loop spans 16 amino acids. This chain's CDR3 is CASSQVFVSRGTEAFF. The CDR3 DNA sequence: TGTGCCAGCAGCCAAGTTTTTGTCTCCCGGGGAACTGAAGCTTTCTTT.

In its sample, this clonotype was seen many times. The CDR3 region is CASSRGEFTSPLHF. The CDR3 DNA is TGTGCCAGCAGCCGAGGGGAGTTTACTTCACCCCTCCACTTT. V gene TRBV12-3 or TRBV12-4 combines with J gene TRBJ1-6; possible D gene TRBD1, 5 bases. There are 14 residues in the CDR3. Trimming left V 6 bases short and J 9 bases short, with 15 bases between.

This clonotype was recorded many times. The V and J genes are TRBV10-3 and TRBJ2-5; D is perhaps TRBD2 (6 bases). Trimming took off 10 bases at V and 5 bases at J, with 17 bases between the two ends. This CDR3 spans 13 amino acids. From germline, CDR1 is ENHRY and CDR2 SYGVKD. The CDR3 here is CATHSGVTETQYF. The CDR3 nucleotides read TGTGCCACACACTCGGGGGTGACGGAGACCCAGTACTTC.

This chain links TRBV2 with TRBJ1-6, with 7 bases matching TRBD1. V trimming: 6 bases; J trimming: 5 bases; junction bases outside the gene matches: 7. From germline, CDR1 is SNHLY and CDR2 FYNNEI. The CDR3 runs 15 residues. CDR3: CASRVGGAHNSPLHF. For the CDR3, the DNA is TGTGCCAGCAGAGTAGGGGGCGCTCATAATTCACCCCTCCACTTT.

This clonotype was detected only a few times. The V gene is TRBV19, the J gene TRBJ1-1; D not certain. The CDR3 has 11 residues. Germline CDR1 reads LNHDA; CDR2 reads SQIVND (reference sequence). Deletions cut 3 bases from V and 7 bases from J, with 6 bases between. CDR3 in DNA: TGTGCCAGTAGTATGGCAGGTGAAGCTTTCTTT. Its translation: CASSMAGEAFF.

This chain uses TRBV14 with TRBJ1-3; D ambiguous. Trimming removed 1 base at V and 4 bases at J, with 8 bases between. The CDR3 length is 14 residues. Germline V CDR1 and CDR2: SGHDN, FVKESK. Here the CDR3 reads CASSQVLGGNTIYF. The DNA for the CDR3 is TGTGCCAGCAGCCAAGTACTAGGCGGAAACACCATATATTTT.

This clonotype showed up just a few times. This chain uses TRBV27 with TRBJ1-1; 8 nucleotides align to TRBD1. The trim removed 1 base at V and 8 bases at J, leaving 3 bases unmatched. CDR1 MNHEY and CDR2 SMNVEV come from the germline V gene (reference sequence). This CDR3 has 13 residues. The CDR3 bases are TGTGCCAGCAGTTTATTTCAGGGGGCGGAAGCTTTCTTT. Translated, it gives CASSLFQGAEAFF.

The rearrangement uses TRBV9 and TRBJ1-3; maybe TRBD1 (6 bases). Trimming left V 0 bases short and J 5 bases short, with 15 bases between. The CDR3 runs 16 residues. Germline-derived CDR1 and CDR2 are SGDLS and YYNGEE. The CDR3 sequence: CASSVEPSGGRNTIYF. The CDR3 nucleotides are TGTGCCAGCAGCGTAGAACCCAGCGGGGGCCGAAACACCATATATTTT.

This clonotype has ten or more counts. The V gene is TRBV4-1, the J gene TRBJ2-2; TRBD2 agrees at 9 bases. The V and J ends lost 9 bases and 4 bases, in that order; junction bases with no gene match: 6. Germline V gene data show CDR1 as MGHRA and CDR2 as YSYEKL. The CDR3 runs to 14 residues. CDR3 loop: CASTQREATGELFF. The DNA for the CDR3 is TGCGCCAGTACGCAGCGGGAGGCCACCGGGGAGCTGTTTTTT.

This sequence joins TRBV20-1 and TRBJ2-3; D is undetermined. The germline V gene encodes CDR1 DFQATT and CDR2 SNEGSKA (reference sequence). The CDR3 totals 14 residues. The V end lost 1 base, the J end lost 0 bases, and 8 bases lay between the germline ends. The CDR3: CSARVGSSTDTQYF. The CDR3 region has the DNA TGCAGTGCTAGAGTTGGCAGTAGCACAGATACGCAGTATTTT.

The chain uses TRBV29-1 and TRBJ2-7; possibly TRBD2 for D (5 bases). V was pared by 5 bases and J by 7 bases, with 9 bases between. The CDR3 spans 10 residues. Looked up from germline, CDR1 is SQVTM and CDR2 is ANQGSEA. The CDR3 DNA reads as TGCAGCGTTAGTACGGGGGAGCAGTACTTC. It codes for CSVSTGEQYF.

This clonotype was counted many times. The V gene is TRBV6-6, the J gene TRBJ1-1, with D maybe TRBD1 (5 bases). The CDR3 contains 13 residues. Germline V lookup: CDR1 MNHNY, CDR2 SVGAGI (reference sequence). The ends were cut back, 2 bases at V and 5 bases at J, with 9 bases in the middle. Here the CDR3 DNA reads TGTGCCAGCAGTTACAGGGGAAGGACTGAAGCTTTCTTT. Encoded protein: CASSYRGRTEAFF.

The chain links TRBV2 to TRBJ1-1, with D perhaps matching TRBD1 (5 bases). This CDR3 comprises 13 residues. Germline V gene sequence: CDR1 SNHLY, CDR2 FYNNEI. Between the trimmed V and J ends, which lost 4 bases and 3 bases, there was a span of 9 bases. CDR3: CASSVSGDTEAFF. The CDR3 DNA is TGTGCCAGCAGTGTATCGGGGGACACTGAAGCTTTCTTT. Variable domain in full (rest from reference TRBV2 and TRBJ1-1): EPEVTQTPSHQVTQMGQEVILRCVPISNHLYFYWYRQILGQKVEFLVSFYNNEISEKSEIFDDQFSVERPDGSNFTLKIRSTKLEDSAMYFCASSVSGDTEAFFGQGTRLTVV.

To note about this clonotype: A much bigger clone sits one base away, suggesting this may be a read error. The genes are TRBV11-1 and TRBJ2-2, with 8 bases aligning to TRBD1. Germline V gene data show CDR1 as SGHAT and CDR2 as FQDESV (reference sequence). The ends lost 5 bases at V and 5 bases at J; junction bases unmatched: 7. This CDR3 contains 15 residues. Here the CDR3 reads CASSPRQGWTGELFF. The CDR3 bases are TGTGCCAGCAGCCCCAGACAGGGGTGGACCGGGGAGCTGTTTTTT.

The chain combines TRBV7-3 with TRBJ2-3, with 14 bases aligning to TRBD2. V shed 5 bases and J 4 bases; nucleotides not matched to a gene: 5. CDR3 length equals 16 residues. The V gene's germline CDR1 is SGHTA and CDR2 FQGTGA. In DNA, the CDR3 is TGTGCCAGCAGCCCTGGGACTAGCGGGAGTGCAGATACGCAGTATTTT. It codes for CASSPGTSGSADTQYF. The variable domain in full, with the rest retrieved from reference TRBV7-3 and TRBJ2-3, is GAGVSQTPSNKVTEKGKYVELRCDPISGHTALYWYRQSLGQGPEFLIYFQGTGAADDSGLPNDRFFAVRPEGSVSTLKIQRTERGDSAVYLCASSPGTSGSADTQYFGPGTRLTVL.

This clonotype was observed a handful of times. The J gene is TRBJ2-4, the V gene TRBV6-1; D remains ambiguous. This CDR3 is 13 amino acids long. Per germline, CDR1 MNHNS and CDR2 SASEGT. Trimming cost V 10 bases and J 0 bases, with 10 bases left between them. This CDR3 is CATLAQAKNIQYF. The CDR3 DNA reads as TGTGCCACCTTGGCCCAAGCCAAAAACATTCAGTACTTC.

V and J are TRBV27 and TRBJ2-7, with 7 bases lining up with TRBD2. The CDR3 runs 17 residues. Trimming at V came to 2 bases and at J to 7 bases, leaving 17 bases not matched to a gene. CDR1 MNHEY and CDR2 SMNVEV come from the germline V gene (reference sequence). In DNA form, the CDR3 reads TGTGCCAGCAGTTTAAAGGTTGGACTAGTGTCCTCTACGGAGCAGTACTTC. Its protein product is CASSLKVGLVSSTEQYF.

V is TRBV2 and J is TRBJ1-2; 7 nucleotides align to TRBD1. The trim removed 9 bases at V and 8 bases at J, leaving 12 bases unmatched. The CDR3 length is 13 residues. The germline CDR1 and CDR2 sequences are SNHLY and FYNNEI. As DNA, the CDR3 is TGTGCCAGAGGGGGCGAGGGTTTAAGGGGCTACACCTTC. It specifies CARGGEGLRGYTF.

This clonotype has a single count. J is TRBJ1-5 and V is TRBV20-1; TRBD1 might be the D (6 bases). With 3 bases removed from V and 3 bases from J, the gap between germline ends came to 21 bases. In germline, CDR1 is DFQATT, CDR2 SNEGSKA (reference sequence). The CDR3 consists of 17 residues. CDR3 region: CSARGAERGAYNQPQHF. The CDR3 bases are TGCAGTGCTAGGGGGGCGGAAAGGGGGGCCTACAATCAGCCCCAGCATTTT.

This clonotype was counted at least ten times. CDR3 sequence (DNA): TGTGCCAGCAGCGTAGATCAGGAAAAACTGTTTTTT. Its translation: CASSVDQEKLFF. The V gene is TRBV5-6, the J gene TRBJ1-4; D gene uncertain. Germline CDR1 is SGHDT and CDR2 is YYEEEE. The CDR3 consists of 12 residues. Trimming shortened V by 4 bases and J by 8 bases, and 9 bases separated the two germline ends.

The chain joins TRBV2 to TRBJ2-2; 10 positions match TRBD2. From germline, CDR1 is SNHLY and CDR2 FYNNEI. V shed 4 bases, J shed 1 base, and the junction held 3 bases outside the gene matches. The CDR3 loop spans 16 amino acids. The DNA for the CDR3 is TGTGCCAGCAGTGCTACTAGCGGGAAGAACACCGGGGAGCTGTTTTTT. Amino acid sequence: CASSATSGKNTGELFF.

This clonotype was found once. The genes are TRBV10-2 and TRBJ2-5; TRBD1 agrees at 8 bases. The CDR3 is made up of 13 amino acids. Germline V gene lookup returns CDR1 WSHSY and CDR2 SAAADI. The V and J ends lost 7 bases and 5 bases, in that order; junction bases with no gene match: 6. The CDR3 region is CASTRTGRETQYF. As DNA, the CDR3 is TGCGCCAGCACCCGGACAGGGAGGGAGACCCAGTACTTC.